The sequence of this T cell receptor (beta chain) was determined in a study of radiotherapy plus CTLA-4 blockade in lung cancer. CDR1 LNHNV and CDR2 YYDKDF come from the germline V gene (reference sequence). V lost 1 base and J lost 3, with 19 bases in between. The CDR3 runs to 17 residues. Clones were read by immunoSEQ multiplex PCR, and TCRdb kept only the in-frame ones, dropping some. The sample records 120,000 or so clones, 78% being singletons. The chain uses TRBV15 and TRBJ2-7; perhaps TRBD1 as D (6 bases). The specimen comprised peripheral blood, sampled from a patient treated with radiotherapy plus ipilimumab. The TCR originated in a human donor with non-small cell lung cancer who had a partial response to radiotherapy plus ipilimumab. The CDR3 DNA is TGTGCCACCAGCAGAGCGGGATTGGGGGCTGGCGACTACGAGCAGTACTTC. Amino acid sequence: CATSRAGLGAGDYEQYF.